Shown below are 26 T cell receptor beta chains from a single sample sequenced in a study of response to subunit inactivated influenza vaccine (dated by TCRdb to the late 2010s). Libraries were made using RT-PCR. TCRdb names Illumina HiSeq 2500 as the instrument used. TCRdb ran its own pipeline on the public reads, namely fastp trimming at Q25 and MiXCR clone calling, and kept in-frame beta chains. For every CDR3 protein sequence, its rows merge into one entry that carries the most common genes and DNA. The sample has a few hundred thousand distinct CDR3 sequences on record, approximately 7.2% of them singletons. The top ten constitute around 14% of the sample. The input for sequencing was PBMCs from blood, taken around 25 months after vaccination. These receptor sequences come from a man aged 50 to 69 who received an inactivated influenza vaccine. Donor details come from another sample of the same person, matched by shared clones.

This clonotype was counted a few times. The chain carries TRBV3-1 and TRBJ1-2, with 10 bases matching TRBD1. After removal of 0 bases from V and 5 bases from J, the junction contained 12 bases not matched to a gene. Looked up from germline, CDR1 is LGHDT and CDR2 is YNNKEL (reference sequence). The CDR3 spans 18 residues. The CDR3 loop reads CASSQDGTGAVPWYGYTF. For the CDR3, the DNA is TGTGCCAGCAGCCAAGACGGGACAGGGGCCGTTCCTTGGTATGGCTACACCTTC.

This clonotype was counted only a few times. V gene TRBV25-1 combines with J gene TRBJ2-3, with D possibly matching TRBD1 (6 bases). CDR1 is MGHDK, CDR2 SYGVNS, per germline. The CDR3 runs to 13 residues. Trimming took 9 bases from V and 0 from J, leaving 10 bases between them. CDR3 nucleotide sequence: TGTGCCAGTGAAGGACAGAGCACAGATACGCAGTATTTT. Its protein is CASEGQSTDTQYF.

This clonotype was found a few times. The chain recombines TRBV12-3 or TRBV12-4 with TRBJ2-7, with D perhaps matching TRBD2 (6 bases). The CDR3 sequence is 14 residues long. V dropped 3 bases and J dropped 3 bases, with 12 bases sitting between them. The CDR3 DNA follows: TGTGCCAGCAGTTTGGACGGGGGTTTCTACGAGCAGTACTTC. Translating gives CASSLDGGFYEQYF.

There are many counts of this clonotype. The J gene is TRBJ2-3, the V gene TRBV5-1, with 8 positions matching TRBD2. The CDR3 runs to 13 residues. Trimming cost V 4 bases and J 5 bases; bases outside gene matches: 3. CDR1 and CDR2 from the germline V gene are SGHRS and YFSETQ. CDR3 residues: CASSLTSVDTQYF. The CDR3 DNA sequence: TGCGCCAGCAGCCTGACTAGCGTAGATACGCAGTATTTT.

The chain has TRBV25-1 and TRBJ2-2, with D uncertain. The CDR3 runs to 14 residues. V was clipped by 5 bases and J by 4 bases, with 11 bases between them. CDR1 is MGHDK and CDR2 is SYGVNS in the germline V gene. The CDR3 is CASSPPSGTGELFF. The DNA for the CDR3 is TGTGCCAGCAGTCCCCCCTCGGGCACCGGGGAGCTGTTTTTT.

The chain couples TRBV12-3 or TRBV12-4 to TRBJ2-1; D uncertain. The CDR3 loop spans 11 amino acids. V was cut by 6 bases and J by 10 bases, with 10 bases left in between. The CDR3 region has the DNA TGTGCCAGCAGGCTGGTCGAGGAGCAGTTCTTC. Translated, it gives CASRLVEEQFF.

A remark on this clonotype: In this CDR3 the conserved last residue, phenylalanine or tryptophan, is missing, so a read error is likely. It is unclear where the CDR3 begins or ends on the DNA, so no DNA is shown, and the CDR3 is as TCRdb lists it. The gene calls are TRBV7-9 and TRBJ2-7; the D segment call TRBD1 is taken from the table without a DNA check. From germline, CDR1 is SEHNR and CDR2 FQNEAQ (reference sequence). Termini included, the CDR3 measures 12 amino acids. The CDR3 here is CASSLELGQNLL.

This clonotype has more than one count but fewer than ten. The CDR3 sequence is CASIEGGLNTEAFF. CDR3 coding DNA: TGTGCCAGCATCGAGGGAGGGTTGAACACTGAAGCTTTCTTT. The V gene is TRBV6-1, the J gene TRBJ1-1; no clear D gene. V lost 7 bases and J lost 0, with 12 bases in between. CDR3 length: 14 residues. Germline V gives CDR1 MNHNS, CDR2 SASEGT.

This clonotype has just a few counts. The chain joins TRBV5-6 to TRBJ2-1; D remains ambiguous. Germline V gene lookup returns CDR1 SGHDT and CDR2 YYEEEE. The length of the CDR3 is 18 residues. Trimming cost V 4 bases and J 0 bases, with 20 bases left between them. For the CDR3, the DNA is TGTGCCAGCAGCCCCGAATGGTGGGCCCCCAGCTCCTACAATGAGCAGTTCTTC. It is translated as CASSPEWWAPSSYNEQFF.

The sample holds a few counts of this clonotype. The chain uses TRBV21-1 and TRBJ1-2. TRBV21-1 is flagged as a pseudogene. This CDR3 is built from 15 residues. The CDR3 reads CASSKAPRRGYGYTF. CDR3 in DNA: TGTGCCAGCAGCAAAGCTCCGCGGCGGGGCTATGGCTACACCTTC.

This clonotype was seen more than once but under ten times. This sequence joins TRBV2 and TRBJ1-1; D not resolved. Germline V gene sequence: CDR1 SNHLY, CDR2 FYNNEI. V was trimmed by 1 base and J by 11 bases, leaving 8 bases between them. This CDR3 contains 11 residues. This CDR3 reads CASSEVQGAFF. CDR3 sequence (DNA): TGTGCCAGCAGTGAAGTACAAGGTGCTTTCTTT.

This clonotype was seen more than once but under ten times. V and J are TRBV29-1 and TRBJ1-2, with D possibly being TRBD1 (5 bases). Germline values: CDR1 SQVTM, CDR2 ANQGSEA. V gave up 8 bases and J gave up 9 bases, with 7 bases separating them. This CDR3 is built from 8 residues. This CDR3 reads CSMDSYTF. Here the CDR3 DNA reads TGCAGCATGGACAGCTACACCTTC.

The table lists this clonotype with a few counts. CDR3 sequence (DNA): TGTGCCAGCAGGGGGACAGGGGGTGCCTACAATGAGCAGTTCTTC. Protein product: CASRGTGGAYNEQFF. The chain couples TRBV12-3 or TRBV12-4 to TRBJ2-1; 11 positions match TRBD1. The trim removed 6 bases at V and 2 bases at J, leaving 3 bases unmatched. CDR3 length: 15 amino acids.

The CDR3 DNA is TGTGCCAGCAGTCGACCCACAGGGTCCAATCAGCCCCAGCATTTT. Protein product: CASSRPTGSNQPQHF. The rearrangement links TRBV6-2 or TRBV6-3 to TRBJ1-5, with D possibly matching TRBD1 (6 bases). This CDR3 contains 15 residues. V lost 5 bases and J lost 3, with 14 bases in between. From germline, CDR1 is MNHEY and CDR2 SVGEGT.

The V and J genes are TRBV29-1 and TRBJ2-5; D remains unclear. In germline, CDR1 is SQVTM, CDR2 ANQGSEA. The CDR3 consists of 13 residues. Trimming removed 5 bases at V and 4 bases at J, with 14 bases between. In nucleotides, the CDR3 is TGCAGCGTTCGTGACTCCCCATCAGAGACCCAGTACTTC. Translated, it gives CSVRDSPSETQYF. The full variable domain, completed using reference TRBV29-1 and TRBJ2-5, is SAVISQKPSRDICQRGTSLTIQCQVDSQVTMMFWYRQQPGQSLTLIATANQGSEATYESGFVIDKFPISRPNLTFSTLTVSNMSPEDSSIYLCSVRDSPSETQYFGPGTRLLVL.

In its sample, this clonotype was seen a few times. The chain recombines TRBV28 with TRBJ2-3; D may match TRBD1 or TRBD2 (5 bases each). CDR1 MDHEN and CDR2 SYDVKM come from the germline V gene. V was shortened by 10 bases and J by 1 base, with 18 bases between the two germline ends. This CDR3 has 15 amino acids. In DNA, the CDR3 is TGTGCCACCGTGCTTATGGGGACCGGCACAGATACGCAGTATTTT. As protein: CATVLMGTGTDTQYF.

The sample holds many counts of this clonotype. V and J are TRBV14 and TRBJ2-3; D perhaps matches TRBD2 (6 bases). Germline V gene sequence: CDR1 SGHDN, CDR2 FVKESK. This CDR3 contains 16 residues. V was trimmed by 0 bases and J by 2 bases, leaving 12 bases between them. The CDR3 loop reads CASSQDGTGNTDTQYF. CDR3 sequence (DNA): TGTGCCAGCAGCCAAGACGGGACTGGGAACACAGATACGCAGTATTTT.

There are a few counts of this clonotype. V and J are TRBV12-3 or TRBV12-4 and TRBJ2-3; 8 bases align to TRBD2. CDR3 size: 14 residues. J gave up 14 bases and V 6 bases, and 16 bases lay outside the gene matches. CDR3 in DNA: TGTGCCAGCAGCCCCTTTCTTATCAGCGGGGGCGCGTATTTT. Amino acids: CASSPFLISGGAYF.

This chain connects TRBV7-8 to TRBJ2-7; D is unresolved. The germline V gene encodes CDR1 SGHVS and CDR2 FQNEAQ. V lost 5 bases and J 3 bases, leaving 8 bases between the germline ends. This CDR3 is 12 amino acids long. CDR3 sequence (DNA): TGTGCCAGCAGCGACAAGTTCTACGAGCAGTACTTC. It encodes CASSDKFYEQYF.

The rearrangement joins TRBV7-9 to TRBJ1-2; D gene uncertain. The CDR3 runs 13 residues. Trimming shortened V by 5 bases and J by 4 bases, and 11 bases separated the two germline ends. CDR1 is SEHNR and CDR2 is FQNEAQ in the germline V gene (reference sequence). The CDR3 spells CASSPGLIYGYTF. CDR3 bases: TGTGCCAGCAGCCCGGGCCTAATCTATGGCTACACCTTC.

The chain carries TRBV12-3 or TRBV12-4 and TRBJ2-5; D gene uncertain. Trimming pared 6 bases from V and 4 bases from J, leaving 15 bases between. CDR3 length: 14 residues. The CDR3 coding sequence is TGTGCCAGCAGCCACATGGCAGGCCGAGAGACCCAGTACTTC. Encoded protein: CASSHMAGRETQYF.

This clonotype was detected a few times. The chain couples TRBV6-5 to TRBJ1-1; D is unresolved. CDR1 MNHEY and CDR2 SVGAGI come from the germline V gene. Trimming pared 4 bases from V and 4 bases from J, leaving 13 bases between. CDR3 length: 14 residues. CDR3 sequence: CASSLGRTVTEAFF. The CDR3 DNA is TGTGCCAGCAGTTTGGGCAGAACCGTCACTGAAGCTTTCTTT.

This clonotype was seen a few times. The genes are TRBV20-1 and TRBJ2-7, with a tentative D call TRBD2 (5 bases). The V gene lost 3 bases and the J gene lost 7 bases, with 13 bases spanning the gap. The germline gives CDR1 DFQATT, CDR2 SNEGSKA (reference sequence). The CDR3 has 12 residues. The CDR3 region has the DNA TGCAGTGCTAGGGGTACTAGATGGGAGCAGTACTTC. Encoded protein: CSARGTRWEQYF.

In DNA, the CDR3 is TGTGCCAGCAGCTTGGGCGGCGGGTACGACACCGGGGAGCTGTTTTTT. Translation gives CASSLGGGYDTGELFF. V usage is TRBV5-4 and J usage is TRBJ2-2; TRBD2 might be the D (5 bases). This CDR3 contains 16 residues. V was cut by 0 bases and J by 3 bases, with 12 bases left in between. Germline lookup yields CDR1 SGHNT and CDR2 YYREEE (reference sequence).

This clonotype was detected many times. The V and J genes are TRBV6-5 and TRBJ2-3, with D unclear. This CDR3 contains 13 residues. Germline V CDR1 and CDR2: MNHEY, SVGAGI. The V and J ends lost 0 bases and 3 bases respectively, with 4 bases between them. CDR3 amino acids: CASSYSTTDTQYF. The DNA of the CDR3 is TGTGCCAGCAGTTACTCGACTACAGATACGCAGTATTTT.

In this sample, this clonotype turned up a few times. The chain links TRBV20-1 to TRBJ2-5, with 7 nucleotides matching TRBD1. V was clipped by 6 bases and J by 1 base; unmatched bases: 8. This CDR3 is built from 14 residues. Germline V gene sequence: CDR1 DFQATT, CDR2 SNEGSKA (reference sequence). CDR3 amino acids: CSAGDSRVQETQYF. CDR3 DNA sequence: TGCAGTGCAGGGGACAGCCGGGTCCAAGAGACCCAGTACTTC.